This paragraph reports one TCR beta chain. What it binds is unknown. This specimen belongs to a study of shared clonotypes between healthy human individuals. Whole-study findings and limits: In this cohort, only blood was sampled, and tissue repertoires likely differ.

Repertoires were generated with immunoSEQ multiplex PCR, while TCRdb's copy carries only in-frame clones and drops some. Among approximately 840,000 clones listed, around 96% were seen once. Germline V lookup: CDR1 SGHDN, CDR2 FVKESK. V shed 1 base and J 0 bases; nucleotides not matched to a gene: 15. CDR3 length: 20 amino acids. Naivety among CD8 cells was defined by CD45RO negativity and positive CCR7 selection, thereby excluding terminally differentiated effector memory CD45RA+ cells. The specimen sequenced was naive CD8+ T cells sorted from blood. The clonotype comes from a man in his thirties or forties in good health. V is TRBV14 and J is TRBJ2-1; the match to TRBD1 covers 7 bases. CDR3 amino acids: CASSQVDRELPGSSYNEQFF. The CDR3 bases are TGTGCCAGCAGCCAAGTTGACAGGGAGCTGCCGGGAAGCTCCTACAATGAGCAGTTCTTC.